This T cell receptor (beta chain) was found in a study of T cell changes during pregnancy in multiple sclerosis (dated by TCRdb to about 2019). Regarding the complete study: Changes in the T cell repertoire over the course of pregnancy were examined in this study in women with multiple sclerosis.

Library preparation employed the immunoSEQ multiplex PCR assay. TCRdb stores this immuneACCESS table with in-frame sequences only. Part of the clones is absent; in the studies checked, under half of the shortfall reflects unresolved V genes, and no reason is known for the rest. This sample holds some 75,000 clones; nearly 95% were observed only once. The ten largest account for around 1% of the sample. V is reduced by 3 bases and J by 9 bases, leaving a spacing of 12 bases between them. CDR1 and CDR2, per the germline V gene, are MNHNS and SASEGT. Measured from the cysteine to the phenylalanine, the CDR3 is 13 residues long. The kept DNA is CDR3 alone, 39 bases in frame from the first base. As regards this clone: The clone's antigen remains unknown. Base qualities are not provided; no much larger clone lies one nucleotide away.

Sequencing used peripheral blood, obtained in the second trimester of pregnancy. The source of this sequence is a female donor with multiple sclerosis, enrolled in a pregnancy study. The chain is made from TRBV6-1 and TRBJ1-3; the D gene is perhaps TRBD1, on 6 matching bases. The DNA sequence is as follows: TGTGCCAGCAGTGAGCGTCAGGGGAGCACCATATATTTT. Its translation is CASSERQGSTIYF.